This record concerns one T cell receptor (beta chain) sequence. This record belongs to a study of T cells in Graves' hyperthyroidism and ophthalmopathy. With 0 bases removed from V and 5 bases from J, the gap between germline ends came to 19 bases. Germline CDR1 SGHDN, CDR2 FVKESK. The CDR3 is made up of 17 amino acids. From RNA transcripts, TCR beta CDR3 regions were amplified. During a first-round RT-PCR of the TCR CDR3, the HTBI primer set was used. TCRdb processed the multiplex PCR reads anew with MiXCR; each CDR3 protein has one entry. This repertoire shows hundreds of thousands of distinct CDR3 sequences, about 14% found once; its top ten account for more than 8.5%.

The origin of this receptor is a woman under 30 with Graves' hyperthyroidism. Material: blood. The chain joins TRBV14 to TRBJ1-2; D may be TRBD1 (6 bases). The DNA for the CDR3 is TGTGCCAGCAGCCAAGATCGGAATCCGGGACACCTTTATGGCTACACCTTC. It encodes CASSQDRNPGHLYGYTF.